Sequencing of this TCR beta chain was carried out in a study of tumor-infiltrating lymphocytes in primary liver carcinoma. The overall study: Subjects consisted of male and female patients aged 30 to 69 years. The study obtained roughly 3.5 to 7.13 million productive TCRbeta reads per sample, similar across tissue types. Study observations and caveats: Tumor-adjacent and tumor-blood pairs shared a smaller degree of overlap than tumor region pairs.

Notes on this clonotype: Its target is unknown. One junction end does not reproduce the germline sequence, and a read error may be involved.

Co-extraction of both nucleic acids (RNA and DNA) used roughly 18-34 mg of unsorted bulk tissue. By surgical resection, the patients were treated for their primary liver carcinoma. The CDR3 is 19 amino acids. CDR1 is SGHDN and CDR2 is FVKESK in the germline V gene. A constant-region primer served to make TCR beta cDNA from around 500 ng total RNA. TCR beta libraries came from three nested multiplex PCR rounds using slightly modified ARM-PCR. TRBV1-TRBV30 forward primers paired with a C-beta reverse primer were used in the first two PCR rounds, which ran around 10 cycles each. TCRdb analysed the multiplex PCR reads with MiXCR anew, one entry per CDR3 protein. The sample lists tens of thousands of distinct CDR3 sequences; around three quarters were seen once.

This sequence joins TRBV14 and TRBJ2-1; 8 nucleotides agree with TRBD1. This TCR came from a woman aged 25-40 years with primary liver carcinoma and hepatitis B virus infection. The sample was liver tumor tissue from sampling region 4. Subset in this sample: tumor region T4, right-lateral pole. The CDR3 bases are TGTGTCAGCAGCCAAGACCTTACAACCCGGGACAGGATGGGGATTGAGCAGTTCTTC. This gives the protein CVSSQDLTTRDRMGIEQFF.